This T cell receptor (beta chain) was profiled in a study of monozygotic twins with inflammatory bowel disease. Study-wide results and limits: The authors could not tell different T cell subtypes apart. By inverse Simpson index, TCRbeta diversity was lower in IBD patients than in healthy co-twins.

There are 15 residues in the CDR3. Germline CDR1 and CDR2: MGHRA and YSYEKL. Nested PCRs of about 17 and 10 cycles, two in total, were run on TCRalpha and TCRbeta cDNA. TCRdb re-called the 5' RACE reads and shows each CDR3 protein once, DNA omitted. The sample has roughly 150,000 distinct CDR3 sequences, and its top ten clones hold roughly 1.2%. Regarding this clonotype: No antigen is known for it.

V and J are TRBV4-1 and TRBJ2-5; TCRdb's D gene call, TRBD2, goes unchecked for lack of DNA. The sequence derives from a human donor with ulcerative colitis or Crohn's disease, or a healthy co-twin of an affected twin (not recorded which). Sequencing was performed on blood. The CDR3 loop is CASSQDGNSEETQYF.